Listed below are T cell receptor beta chains from one sample, sequenced in a study of cytomegalovirus exposure and HLA in healthy donors. The data were produced by immunoSEQ multiplex PCR, yet TCRdb's version contains in-frame clones alone and is incomplete. The data show fewer than 100,000 clones, more than 70% seen once. The sequenced material came from PBMCs. The receptors derive from a woman aged 40 to 50 in good health and CMV-seronegative. The CDR3 runs from the conserved cysteine through the conserved F or W. The D gene is left open where the match is weak. Some rows mark clone size as missing; the rest say once, few, many or name a class of expanded clone.

j_call: TRBJ1-1; d_call: -; clone_size: -; v_call: TRBV5-6; cdr3_aa: CASSYTGGAGAFF; cdr3_nt: TGTGCCAGCAGCTACACCGGGGGGGCCGGAGCTTTCTTT
j_call: TRBJ1-2; d_call: -; clone_size: -; v_call: TRBV5-1; cdr3_aa: CASSLGQPRQGYTF; cdr3_nt: TGCGCCAGCAGCTTGGGACAGCCCCGGCAGGGCTACACCTTC
j_call: TRBJ1-5; d_call: -; clone_size: -; v_call: TRBV6-1; cdr3_aa: CASRNAYYSNQPQHF; cdr3_nt: TGTGCCAGCAGGAACGCGTACTATAGCAATCAGCCCCAGCATTTT
j_call: TRBJ1-1; d_call: TRBD1; clone_size: -; v_call: TRBV4-1; cdr3_aa: CASSTRDSMNTEAFF; cdr3_nt: TGCGCCAGCAGCACCAGGGACAGCATGAACACTGAAGCTTTCTTT
j_call: TRBJ1-2; d_call: TRBD1; clone_size: -; v_call: TRBV4-3; cdr3_aa: CASSQAPTGLNYGYTF; cdr3_nt: TGCGCCAGCAGCCAAGCACCGACAGGGCTGAACTATGGCTACACCTTC
j_call: TRBJ1-4; d_call: -; clone_size: -; v_call: TRBV10-3; cdr3_aa: CAISGSQGSEKLFF; cdr3_nt: TGTGCCATCAGTGGTAGTCAGGGTAGTGAAAAACTGTTTTTT
j_call: TRBJ1-2; d_call: -; clone_size: once; v_call: TRBV5-6; cdr3_aa: CASSGRRISNYGYTF; cdr3_nt: TGTGCCAGCAGCGGGAGGAGGATAAGTAACTATGGCTACACCTTC
j_call: TRBJ1-2; d_call: -; clone_size: -; v_call: TRBV5-4; cdr3_aa: CASSLFRGANYGYTF; cdr3_nt: TGTGCCAGCAGCTTGTTCCGTGGGGCCAACTATGGCTACACCTTC
j_call: TRBJ1-5; d_call: -; clone_size: -; v_call: TRBV19; cdr3_aa: CASNAGLYQPQHF; cdr3_nt: TGTGCCAGTAATGCGGGATTATATCAGCCCCAGCATTTT
j_call: TRBJ1-1; d_call: -; clone_size: -; v_call: TRBV6-4; cdr3_aa: CASMDSEAFF; cdr3_nt: TGTGCCAGCATGGACAGTGAAGCTTTCTTT
j_call: TRBJ1-1; d_call: -; clone_size: -; v_call: TRBV9; cdr3_aa: CASSATMTENTEAFF; cdr3_nt: TGTGCCAGCAGCGCAACTATGACAGAGAACACTGAAGCTTTCTTT
j_call: TRBJ2-1; d_call: TRBD2; clone_size: -; v_call: TRBV9; cdr3_aa: CASSASGDSYNEQFF; cdr3_nt: TGTGCCAGCAGCGCTAGCGGGGACTCCTACAATGAGCAGTTCTTC
j_call: TRBJ1-1; d_call: -; clone_size: few; v_call: TRBV2; cdr3_aa: CASSGQMNTEAFF; cdr3_nt: TGTGCCAGCAGCGGACAGATGAACACTGAAGCTTTCTTT
j_call: TRBJ1-4; d_call: -; clone_size: medium-sized; v_call: TRBV4-1; cdr3_aa: CASSQGQDEKLFF; cdr3_nt: TGCGCCAGCAGCCAAGGCCAGGATGAAAAACTGTTTTTT
j_call: TRBJ2-5; d_call: -; clone_size: -; v_call: TRBV29-1; cdr3_aa: CSVEAGQETQYF; cdr3_nt: TGCAGCGTTGAAGCAGGACAAGAGACCCAGTACTTC
j_call: TRBJ2-3; d_call: -; clone_size: few; v_call: TRBV4-3; cdr3_aa: CASSQDRGGADTQYF; cdr3_nt: TGCGCCAGCAGCCAAGACAGGGGAGGGGCAGATACGCAGTATTTT
j_call: TRBJ2-6; d_call: -; clone_size: -; v_call: TRBV29-1; cdr3_aa: CSVARGSGANVLTF; cdr3_nt: TGCAGCGTCGCCAGAGGCTCTGGGGCCAACGTCCTGACTTTC
j_call: TRBJ2-1; d_call: TRBD2; clone_size: -; v_call: TRBV7-6; cdr3_aa: CASSPVAGGSYNEQFF; cdr3_nt: TGTGCCAGCAGCCCTGTAGCGGGGGGTTCCTACAATGAGCAGTTCTTC
j_call: TRBJ1-1; d_call: -; clone_size: -; v_call: TRBV19; cdr3_aa: CASSIGNKGMNTEAFF; cdr3_nt: TGTGCCAGTAGTATAGGGAATAAGGGGATGAACACTGAAGCTTTCTTT
j_call: TRBJ2-3; d_call: TRBD2; clone_size: -; v_call: TRBV7-6; cdr3_aa: CASSLGLAISTDTQYF; cdr3_nt: TGTGCCAGCAGCTTAGGACTAGCGATAAGCACAGATACGCAGTATTTT
j_call: TRBJ2-1; d_call: TRBD1; clone_size: -; v_call: TRBV11-3; cdr3_aa: CASSLGTGDNEQFF; cdr3_nt: TGTGCCAGCAGCTTAGGGACAGGGGACAATGAGCAGTTCTTC
j_call: TRBJ2-7; d_call: TRBD2; clone_size: -; v_call: TRBV5-1; cdr3_aa: CASSYRGVDEQYF; cdr3_nt: TGCGCCAGCAGCTACCGGGGGGTAGACGAGCAGTACTTC
j_call: TRBJ1-6; d_call: -; clone_size: -; v_call: TRBV5-4; cdr3_aa: CASSLGGQGPSPLHF; cdr3_nt: TGTGCCAGCAGCTTGGGGGGGCAGGGCCCTTCACCCCTCCACTTT
j_call: TRBJ2-7; d_call: TRBD2; clone_size: -; v_call: TRBV7-2; cdr3_aa: CASSPERGSSYEQYF; cdr3_nt: TGTGCCAGCAGCCCGGAGCGGGGGAGCTCCTACGAGCAGTACTTC
j_call: TRBJ1-2; d_call: -; clone_size: few; v_call: TRBV6-5; cdr3_aa: CASSYPDRSYVYF; cdr3_nt: TGTGCCAGCAGTTACCCTGACAGGTCCTACGTTTACTTC
j_call: TRBJ1-5; d_call: -; clone_size: few; v_call: TRBV5-6; cdr3_aa: CASSTKGLNQPQHF; cdr3_nt: TGTGCCAGCAGCACCAAGGGGCTCAATCAGCCCCAGCATTTT
j_call: TRBJ2-5; d_call: TRBD2; clone_size: once; v_call: TRBV5-1; cdr3_aa: CASSLGVAGVQETQYF; cdr3_nt: TGCGCCAGCAGCTTGGGGGTAGCGGGGGTCCAAGAGACCCAGTACTTC
j_call: TRBJ2-5; d_call: TRBD2; clone_size: -; v_call: TRBV7-8; cdr3_aa: CASSLETSGGQGIETQYF; cdr3_nt: TGTGCCAGCAGCTTGGAGACTAGCGGGGGGCAGGGTATAGAGACCCAGTACTTC
j_call: TRBJ1-2; d_call: -; clone_size: -; v_call: TRBV7-8; cdr3_aa: CASSNTGYGYTF; cdr3_nt: TGTGCCAGCAGCAACACAGGGTATGGCTACACCTTC
j_call: TRBJ2-5; d_call: TRBD2; clone_size: -; v_call: TRBV6-1; cdr3_aa: CASSELGLAAETQYF; cdr3_nt: TGTGCCAGCAGTGAACTCGGACTAGCGGCGGAGACCCAGTACTTC
j_call: TRBJ1-1; d_call: -; clone_size: few; v_call: TRBV7-3; cdr3_aa: CASSLIRGRNTEAFF; cdr3_nt: TGTGCCAGCAGCTTAATTCGGGGAAGGAACACTGAAGCTTTCTTT
j_call: TRBJ2-5; d_call: TRBD2; clone_size: -; v_call: TRBV7-6; cdr3_aa: CASSLAIWTSGGTYQETQYF; cdr3_nt: TGTGCCAGCAGCTTAGCGATTTGGACTAGCGGGGGGACGTACCAAGAGACCCAGTACTTC
j_call: TRBJ1-6; d_call: -; clone_size: few; v_call: TRBV2; cdr3_aa: CASRAGLSNSPLHF; cdr3_nt: TGTGCCAGCAGGGCAGGTCTCTCTAATTCACCCCTCCACTTT
j_call: TRBJ1-1; d_call: -; clone_size: few; v_call: TRBV2; cdr3_aa: CASRMYGQTEAFF; cdr3_nt: TGTGCCAGCAGGATGTATGGACAGACTGAAGCTTTCTTT
j_call: TRBJ1-1; d_call: -; clone_size: few; v_call: TRBV30; cdr3_aa: CAWRVKGVVTEAFF; cdr3_nt: TGTGCCTGGAGAGTTAAGGGGGTCGTCACTGAAGCTTTCTTT
j_call: TRBJ2-3; d_call: -; clone_size: -; v_call: TRBV9; cdr3_aa: CASSLEGARADTQYF; cdr3_nt: TGTGCCAGCAGCCTCGAAGGAGCACGAGCAGATACGCAGTATTTT
j_call: TRBJ2-7; d_call: -; clone_size: -; v_call: TRBV6-5; cdr3_aa: CASNGALSYEQYF; cdr3_nt: TGTGCCAGCAATGGGGCACTCTCCTACGAGCAGTACTTC
j_call: TRBJ1-1; d_call: TRBD1; clone_size: few; v_call: TRBV30; cdr3_aa: CAWSPGGNTEAFF; cdr3_nt: TGTGCCTGGAGCCCAGGGGGTAACACTGAAGCTTTCTTT
j_call: TRBJ1-1; d_call: -; clone_size: few; v_call: TRBV5-4; cdr3_aa: CASSQAVDTEAFF; cdr3_nt: TGTGCCAGCAGCCAAGCGGTGGACACTGAAGCTTTCTTT
j_call: TRBJ2-2; d_call: TRBD1; clone_size: many; v_call: TRBV5-1; cdr3_aa: CATTTGDPNTGELFF; cdr3_nt: TGCGCCACCACAACAGGGGACCCGAACACCGGGGAGCTGTTTTTT
j_call: TRBJ1-1; d_call: -; clone_size: -; v_call: TRBV30; cdr3_aa: CAWSVHRGEAFF; cdr3_nt: TGTGCCTGGAGTGTACATCGGGGAGAAGCTTTCTTT
j_call: TRBJ2-3; d_call: TRBD2; clone_size: few; v_call: TRBV29-1; cdr3_aa: CSVAKAGGHTDTQYF; cdr3_nt: TGCAGCGTAGCCAAAGCGGGGGGGCACACAGATACGCAGTATTTT
j_call: TRBJ2-3; d_call: TRBD2; clone_size: -; v_call: TRBV9; cdr3_aa: CASSPGLAGGPSTDTQYF; cdr3_nt: TGTGCCAGCAGCCCGGGACTAGCGGGGGGCCCTAGCACAGATACGCAGTATTTT
j_call: TRBJ1-2; d_call: -; clone_size: -; v_call: TRBV5-1; cdr3_aa: CASSLAAPGDGYTF; cdr3_nt: TGCGCCAGCAGCTTGGCCGCCCCCGGGGATGGCTACACCTTC
j_call: TRBJ1-4; d_call: TRBD1; clone_size: few; v_call: TRBV7-6; cdr3_aa: CASSSASLTGNNEKLFF; cdr3_nt: TGTGCCAGCAGCTCAGCCTCCCTGACAGGGAACAATGAAAAACTGTTTTTT
j_call: TRBJ1-2; d_call: -; clone_size: -; v_call: TRBV29-1; cdr3_aa: CSVRENGYTF; cdr3_nt: TGCAGCGTCCGGGAAAATGGCTACACCTTC
j_call: TRBJ1-6; d_call: TRBD1; clone_size: -; v_call: TRBV30; cdr3_aa: CAWSQRGGVLSYSPLNF; cdr3_nt: TGTGCCTGGAGTCAACGAGGGGGCGTTCTTAGTTATTCACCCCTCAACTTT
j_call: TRBJ2-5; d_call: TRBD1; clone_size: -; v_call: TRBV4-2; cdr3_aa: CASSGKGAGETQYF; cdr3_nt: TGTGCCAGCAGCGGGAAGGGGGCGGGAGAGACCCAGTACTTC
j_call: TRBJ1-1; d_call: -; clone_size: -; v_call: TRBV14; cdr3_aa: CASSRGSNTEAFF; cdr3_nt: TGTGCCAGCTCCCGGGGTTCGAACACTGAAGCTTTCTTT
j_call: TRBJ2-5; d_call: TRBD2; clone_size: -; v_call: TRBV15; cdr3_aa: CATSLRGVQETQYF; cdr3_nt: TGTGCCACCAGCTTGCGGGGGGTACAAGAGACCCAGTACTTC
j_call: TRBJ1-2; d_call: TRBD1; clone_size: few; v_call: TRBV7-9; cdr3_aa: CASSRTGYGYTF; cdr3_nt: TGTGCCAGCAGCCGGACAGGGTATGGCTACACCTTC
j_call: TRBJ2-7; d_call: TRBD2; clone_size: -; v_call: TRBV7-2; cdr3_aa: CASRGGTGGEQYF; cdr3_nt: TGTGCCAGCAGGGGTGGGACGGGGGGCGAGCAGTACTTC
j_call: TRBJ2-3; d_call: -; clone_size: -; v_call: TRBV7-2; cdr3_aa: CASSLTSTSLDTQYF; cdr3_nt: TGTGCCAGCAGCTTAACCTCGACTAGTCTGGATACGCAGTATTTT
j_call: TRBJ2-2; d_call: TRBD2; clone_size: -; v_call: TRBV6-6; cdr3_aa: CASSYRLAGGPGELFF; cdr3_nt: TGTGCCAGCAGTTACCGGCTAGCGGGGGGACCCGGGGAGCTGTTTTTT
j_call: TRBJ1-4; d_call: -; clone_size: -; v_call: TRBV30; cdr3_aa: CAWRTGTATNEKLFF; cdr3_nt: TGTGCCTGGAGGACAGGAACTGCAACTAATGAAAAACTGTTTTTT
j_call: TRBJ2-5; d_call: -; clone_size: -; v_call: TRBV15; cdr3_aa: CATSRDQGKRETQYF; cdr3_nt: TGTGCCACCAGCAGAGATCAGGGCAAAAGAGAGACCCAGTACTTC